Following are 10 T cell receptor beta chains from one sample sequenced in a study of OX40 agonist ivuxolimab in advanced cancers. Clones were read by immunoSEQ multiplex PCR, and TCRdb kept only the in-frame ones, dropping some. The sample records 65,000 to 85,000 clones, approximately 92% being singletons. This specimen was CD4+ or CD8+ T cells sorted from blood, taken in a trial of the OX40 agonist ivuxolimab. These receptors came from an adult with an advanced solid tumor such as melanoma, head and neck, liver or kidney cancer.

The CDR3 loop reads CASSGETQYF. For the CDR3, the DNA is TGTGCCAGCAGCGGGGAGACCCAGTACTTC. The chain combines TRBV2 with TRBJ2-5; D ambiguous. Per the germline V gene, CDR1 is SNHLY and CDR2 is FYNNEI. Trimming took off 6 bases at V and 5 bases at J, with 4 bases between the two ends. The CDR3 runs to 10 residues.

J is TRBJ2-4 and V is TRBV13; 7 bases are a match to TRBD1. CDR3 size: 12 residues. The germline V gene has CDR1 PRHDT and CDR2 FYEKMQ (reference sequence). The V gene end was trimmed by 5 bases and the J gene end by 11 bases; junction bases not matched to a gene: 6. Written as DNA, the CDR3 is TGTGCCAGCAGCCCTCGGCAGGGGGTTCAGTACTTC. Amino acids: CASSPRQGVQYF.

The chain joins TRBV7-3 to TRBJ2-5, with D possibly called TRBD1 or TRBD2 (7 bases each). Germline V gene data show CDR1 as SGHTA and CDR2 as FQGTGA. The CDR3 has 15 amino acids. V was cut by 7 bases and J by 5 bases, with 20 bases left in between. As DNA, the CDR3 is TGTGCCAGCACCCTGGGAGGGGGCGTTGGGGAGACCCAGTACTTC. Its translation is CASTLGGGVGETQYF.

This chain links TRBV6-5 with TRBJ1-5, with D perhaps matching TRBD1 (6 bases). The CDR3 length is 14 residues. The germline V gene has CDR1 MNHEY and CDR2 SVGAGI. V shed 5 bases and J shed 0 bases, with 8 bases lying between them. The CDR3 protein is CASSRTDSNQPQHF. The CDR3 nucleotides are TGTGCCAGCAGTCGGACAGATAGCAATCAGCCCCAGCATTTT.

The chain has TRBV5-8 and TRBJ2-5; the D gene could be TRBD1 or TRBD2 (6 bases each). Deletions cut 1 base from V and 5 bases from J, with 15 bases between. Germline CDR1 reads SGHTS; CDR2 reads YDEGEE. This CDR3 has 15 residues. As DNA, the CDR3 is TGTGCCAGCAGCTTGTTGTCGGGGGCTTGGGAGACCCAGTACTTC. Protein product: CASSLLSGAWETQYF.

The genes are TRBV7-8 and TRBJ2-3; D remains ambiguous. Germline V gene sequence: CDR1 SGHVS, CDR2 FQNEAQ. V gave up 2 bases and J gave up 2 bases, with 8 bases separating them. This CDR3 is built from 14 residues. In nucleotides, the CDR3 is TGTGCCAGCAGCTTAAGTAGCCACACAGATACGCAGTATTTT. Residues: CASSLSSHTDTQYF.

This chain uses TRBV6-1 with TRBJ1-5; no clear D. Trimming took 1 base from V and 7 from J, leaving 11 bases between them. The V gene's germline CDR1 is MNHNS and CDR2 SASEGT. The CDR3 extends over 14 amino acids. Here the CDR3 reads CASSEGASLQPQHF. The CDR3, as DNA: TGTGCCAGCAGTGAAGGGGCCTCGCTGCAGCCCCAGCATTTT.

The chain links TRBV19 to TRBJ2-5, with 8 nucleotides matching TRBD2. The CDR3 spans 12 residues. The germline gives CDR1 LNHDA, CDR2 SQIVND (reference sequence). Losses at the gene ends were 8 bases for V and 4 bases for J; bases not matched to a gene: 3. CDR3 residues: CASGSGGETQYF. CDR3 in DNA: TGTGCCAGTGGGAGCGGGGGAGAGACCCAGTACTTC. The variable domain in full, completed from reference TRBV19 and TRBJ2-5, reads DGGITQSPKYLFRKEGQNVTLSCEQNLNHDAMYWYRQDPGQGLRLIYYSQIVNDFQKGDIAEGYSVSREKKESFPLTVTSAQKNPTAFYLCASGSGGETQYFGPGTRLLVL.

This rearrangement joins TRBV2 to TRBJ2-5; 10 positions match TRBD2. Germline trimming cut 6 bases from V and 5 bases from J; bases unmatched to any gene: 6. CDR1 is SNHLY, CDR2 FYNNEI, per germline. CDR3 length: 14 residues. The CDR3 spells CASRPGLAVETQYF. CDR3 bases: TGTGCCAGCAGACCTGGACTAGCGGTGGAGACCCAGTACTTC.

This chain uses TRBV19 with TRBJ1-5; D is perhaps TRBD1 (5 bases). Trimming removed 4 bases from V and 2 bases from J, with 9 bases in between. CDR1 is LNHDA, CDR2 SQIVND, per germline (reference sequence). The CDR3 extends over 14 amino acids. The CDR3 region is CASSTTRGNQPQHF. The CDR3 region has the DNA TGTGCCAGTAGTACCACCAGGGGCAATCAGCCCCAGCATTTT.